Below, 14 T cell receptor beta chains from the same sample are listed, as sequenced in a study of blood T cell repertoires in COVID-19. Profiling relied on immunoSEQ multiplex PCR, and the TCRdb table lists in-frame clones only, not all of them. The sample includes around 300,000 clones, approximately 88% seen only once; the top ten take around 4.6%. The sequencing input was PBMCs or T cells enriched from blood (not recorded which). These receptors all come from a man under 40 who had recovered from COVID-19.

This chain uses TRBV7-8 with TRBJ1-6, with D perhaps TRBD1 (5 bases). In germline, CDR1 is SGHVS, CDR2 FQNEAQ. V lost 4 bases, J lost 9 bases, and 19 bases lay in between. The CDR3 sequence is 16 residues long. CDR3 sequence: CASSSSDTTLSSPLHF. CDR3 sequence (DNA): TGTGCCAGCAGCTCCTCGGACACAACGCTTTCTTCACCCCTCCACTTT.

The V and J genes are TRBV15 and TRBJ2-1, with 11 bases matching TRBD2. This CDR3 spans 16 amino acids. V dropped 1 base and J dropped 8; count of bases not matched to a gene: 7. The V gene's germline CDR1 is LNHNV and CDR2 YYDKDF (reference sequence). The DNA of the CDR3 is TGTGCCACCAGCAGAGCCGGGACTAGCGGTGAGGATGAGCAGTTCTTC. It specifies CATSRAGTSGEDEQFF.

This rearrangement joins TRBV2 to TRBJ2-7; no clear D. V was shortened by 8 bases and J by 2 bases, with 10 bases between the two germline ends. The CDR3 has 12 residues. Germline V gene sequence: CDR1 SNHLY, CDR2 FYNNEI. Here the CDR3 DNA reads TGTGCCAGCGGGTACAGAGCCTACGAGCAGTACTTC. This translates into CASGYRAYEQYF.

This chain joins TRBV3-1 (or the pseudogene TRBV3-2) and TRBJ1-4; 7 positions agree with TRBD1. The CDR3 runs to 15 residues. Germline CDR1 LGHDT, CDR2 YNNKEL (reference sequence). The trim removed 4 bases at V and 6 bases at J, leaving 8 bases unmatched. DNA for the CDR3: TGTGCCAGCAGCCCGGGCGACAGGGACGATGAAAAACTGTTTTTT. Protein product: CASSPGDRDDEKLFF.

The chain links TRBV28 to TRBJ1-4; no clear D. Germline loops: CDR1 MDHEN, CDR2 SYDVKM. Trimming left V 3 bases short and J 9 bases short, with 17 bases between. The CDR3 has 15 amino acids. The CDR3 spells CASSLGGLNSQKLFF. The CDR3 coding sequence is TGTGCCAGCAGTTTGGGAGGGCTGAACAGTCAAAAACTGTTTTTT. The variable domain in full, with the rest retrieved from reference TRBV28 and TRBJ1-4, is DVKVTQSSRYLVKRTGEKVFLECVQDMDHENMFWYRQDPGLGLRLIYFSYDVKMKEKGDIPEGYSVSREKKERFSLILESASTNQTSMYLCASSLGGLNSQKLFFGSGTQLSVL.

Here the CDR3 DNA reads TGTGCCAGCACCCTACGACAGGGCTGGGGGAACACTGAAGCTTTCTTT. The encoded protein is CASTLRQGWGNTEAFF. The chain employs TRBV5-8 and TRBJ1-1; the match to TRBD1 covers 7 bases. V was clipped by 6 bases and J by 1 base; unmatched bases: 12. This CDR3 has 16 residues. Germline assignment: CDR1 SGHTS and CDR2 YDEGEE.

The V and J genes are TRBV24-1 and TRBJ2-1; 8 bases agree with TRBD1. CDR3 length equals 17 residues. Unmatched junction bases numbered 7, after V lost 4 bases and J lost 0 bases. The germline gives CDR1 KGHDR, CDR2 SFDVKD. For the CDR3, the DNA is TGTGCCACCAGTGACTCGACAGGGGCGACCTCCTACAATGAGCAGTTCTTC. Encoded protein: CATSDSTGATSYNEQFF.

The chain carries TRBV7-8 and TRBJ2-2; D is perhaps TRBD2 (6 bases). The germline CDR1 and CDR2 sequences are SGHVS and FQNEAQ. The V end was cut by 6 bases, the J end by 6 bases, with 11 bases between. The CDR3 loop spans 13 amino acids. DNA for the CDR3: TGTGCCAGCAGAAGGTCGGGGGCCGGGGAGCTGTTTTTT. This sequence encodes CASRRSGAGELFF.

The chain carries TRBV19 and TRBJ1-5; maybe TRBD1 (5 bases). This CDR3 region has 17 residues. The V end was cut by 3 bases, the J end by 4 bases, with 19 bases between. Germline CDR1 LNHDA, CDR2 SQIVND (reference sequence). The CDR3 reads CASSIVYGGLGNQPQHF. CDR3 coding DNA: TGTGCCAGTAGTATTGTTTACGGGGGATTAGGGAATCAGCCCCAGCATTTT.

The genes are TRBV5-5 and TRBJ2-7; 11 positions match TRBD2. This CDR3 contains 15 residues. The ends lost 2 bases at V and 9 bases at J; junction bases unmatched: 10. Germline assignment: CDR1 SGHKS and CDR2 YYEKEE (reference sequence). CDR3 sequence: CASSLGGLAGGRQYF. The CDR3 DNA follows: TGTGCCAGCAGCTTAGGAGGTCTAGCGGGGGGACGGCAGTACTTC.

In this sample, this clone turned up a few times. The chain couples TRBV3-1 (or the pseudogene TRBV3-2) to TRBJ2-5, with 9 bases that match TRBD2. Germline V gene lookup returns CDR1 LGHDT and CDR2 YNNKEL (reference sequence). The CDR3 contains 15 residues. V lost 2 bases and J lost 3; bases outside the gene matches: 4. In DNA form, the CDR3 reads TGTGCCAGCAGCCAATACATAGCGGGGGAAGAGACCCAGTACTTC. It encodes CASSQYIAGEETQYF.

The gene calls are TRBV7-8 and TRBJ2-5; 12 bases fit TRBD1. The CDR3 sequence is 16 residues long. CDR1 is SGHVS, CDR2 FQNEAQ, per germline. Germline trimming cut 1 base from V and 5 bases from J; bases unmatched to any gene: 5. The CDR3 region is CASSLVGTGGGETQYF. CDR3 sequence (DNA): TGTGCCAGCAGCTTAGTTGGGACAGGGGGCGGGGAGACCCAGTACTTC.

V and J are TRBV28 and TRBJ1-3; D possibly corresponds to TRBD1 (6 bases). The V gene's germline CDR1 is MDHEN and CDR2 SYDVKM. The CDR3 is 18 residues long. V lost 5 bases to trimming and J lost 0 bases, with 20 bases between them. DNA of the CDR3: TGTGCCAGCAGTACCCACCCGACAGGACTTAACTCTGGAAACACCATATATTTT. Its translation is CASSTHPTGLNSGNTIYF.

The rearrangement uses TRBV4-2 and TRBJ2-2, with 7 bases fitting TRBD2. This CDR3 has 16 residues. Germline loops: CDR1 LGHNA, CDR2 YNFKEQ. J gave up 1 base and V 0 bases, and 2 bases lay outside the gene matches. CDR3 protein: CASSQELARNTGELFF. The CDR3 region has the DNA TGTGCCAGCAGCCAAGAACTAGCGAGGAACACCGGGGAGCTGTTTTTT.